The clone carrying this TCR beta chain was observed many times. V was pared by 4 bases and J by 2 bases, with 14 bases between. CDR1 is DFQATT and CDR2 is SNEGSKA in the germline V gene (reference sequence). CDR3 size: 14 residues. This sample is drawn from a study of neurological immune-mediated disorders. The cDNA was synthesized by means of template-switch 5'RACE, which was carried out with 10-nucleotide random UMIs. TCRdb analysed the 5' RACE reads with MiXCR anew, one entry per CDR3 protein. The sample has fewer than 65,000 distinct CDR3 sequences, 10% seen once. The clonotype comes from a man in his 70s with HTLV-1-associated myelopathy (HAM/TSP). The rearrangement links TRBV20-1 to TRBJ2-5; no clear D gene. The sequenced sample consisted of PBMCs. CDR3 nucleotides: TGCAGTGCTACCCGCGTAGGGAAGCAAGAGACCCAGTACTTC. Protein product: CSATRVGKQETQYF.